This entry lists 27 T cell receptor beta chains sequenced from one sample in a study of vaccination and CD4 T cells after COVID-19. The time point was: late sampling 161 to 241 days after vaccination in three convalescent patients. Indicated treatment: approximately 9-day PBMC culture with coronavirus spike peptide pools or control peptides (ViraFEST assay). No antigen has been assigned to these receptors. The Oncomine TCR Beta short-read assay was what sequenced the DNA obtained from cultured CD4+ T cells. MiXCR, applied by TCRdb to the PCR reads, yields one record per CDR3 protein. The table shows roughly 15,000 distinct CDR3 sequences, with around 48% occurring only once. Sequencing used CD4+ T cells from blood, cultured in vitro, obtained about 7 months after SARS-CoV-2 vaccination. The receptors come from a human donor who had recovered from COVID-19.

The CDR3 DNA reads as TGTGCCACCAGTGATCCTAGCTTCCCAGAGACCCAGTACTTC. It yields the protein CATSDPSFPETQYF. V usage is TRBV24-1 and J usage is TRBJ2-5; possible D gene TRBD2, 5 bases. The CDR3 contains 14 residues. Germline V gives CDR1 KGHDR, CDR2 SFDVKD. The V and J ends lost 3 bases and 4 bases respectively, with 11 bases between them.

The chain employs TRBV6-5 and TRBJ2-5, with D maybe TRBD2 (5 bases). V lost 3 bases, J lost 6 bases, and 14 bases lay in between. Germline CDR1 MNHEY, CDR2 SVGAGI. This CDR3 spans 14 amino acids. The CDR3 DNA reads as TGTGCCAGCAGTTATACGAGGGATGAGAAGACCCAGTACTTC. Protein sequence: CASSYTRDEKTQYF.

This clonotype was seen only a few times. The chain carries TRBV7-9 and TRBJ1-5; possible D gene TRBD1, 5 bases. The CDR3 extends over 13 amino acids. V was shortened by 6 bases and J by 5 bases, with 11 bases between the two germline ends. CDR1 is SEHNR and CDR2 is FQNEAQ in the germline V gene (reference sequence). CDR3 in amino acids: CASSWDGDQPQHF. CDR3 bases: TGTGCCAGCAGTTGGGACGGAGATCAGCCCCAGCATTTT.

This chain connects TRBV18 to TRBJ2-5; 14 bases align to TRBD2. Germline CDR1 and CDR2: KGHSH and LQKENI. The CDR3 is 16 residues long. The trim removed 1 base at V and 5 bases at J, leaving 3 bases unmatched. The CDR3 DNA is TGTGCCAGCTCACCACTGGGACTAGCGGGAGTTGAGACCCAGTACTTC. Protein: CASSPLGLAGVETQYF.

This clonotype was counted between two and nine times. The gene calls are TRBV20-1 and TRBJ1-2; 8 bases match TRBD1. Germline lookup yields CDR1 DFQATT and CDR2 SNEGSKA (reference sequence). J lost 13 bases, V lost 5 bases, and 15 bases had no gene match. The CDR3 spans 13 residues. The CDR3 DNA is TGCAGTGCTCTACGGGGGACAGGACCACTGCTCACCTTC. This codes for CSALRGTGPLLTF.

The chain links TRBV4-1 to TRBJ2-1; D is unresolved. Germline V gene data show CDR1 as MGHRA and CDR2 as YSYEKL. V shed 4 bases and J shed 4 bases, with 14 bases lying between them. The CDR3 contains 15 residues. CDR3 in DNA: TGCGCCAGCAGCCTTGTTCCGGACCGATACAATGAGCAGTTCTTC. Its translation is CASSLVPDRYNEQFF.

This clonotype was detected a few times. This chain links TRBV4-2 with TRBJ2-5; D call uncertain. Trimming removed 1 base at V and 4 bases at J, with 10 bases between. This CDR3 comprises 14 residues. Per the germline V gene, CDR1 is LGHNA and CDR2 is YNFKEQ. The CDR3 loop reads CASSQGGAVETQYF. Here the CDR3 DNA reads TGTGCCAGCAGCCAAGGGGGTGCGGTAGAGACCCAGTACTTC.

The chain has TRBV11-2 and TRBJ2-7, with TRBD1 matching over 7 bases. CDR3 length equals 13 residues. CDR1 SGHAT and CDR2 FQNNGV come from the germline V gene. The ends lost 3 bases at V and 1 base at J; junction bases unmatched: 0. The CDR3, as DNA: TGTGCCAGCAGCTTGGGACAGTCCTACGAGCAGTACTTC. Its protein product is CASSLGQSYEQYF.

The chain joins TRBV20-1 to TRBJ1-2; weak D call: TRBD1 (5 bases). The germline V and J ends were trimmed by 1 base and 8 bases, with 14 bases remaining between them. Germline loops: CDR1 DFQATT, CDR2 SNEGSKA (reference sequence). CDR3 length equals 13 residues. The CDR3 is CSARVGQGEGYTF. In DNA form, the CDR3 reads TGCAGTGCTAGAGTAGGTCAGGGCGAGGGCTACACCTTC.

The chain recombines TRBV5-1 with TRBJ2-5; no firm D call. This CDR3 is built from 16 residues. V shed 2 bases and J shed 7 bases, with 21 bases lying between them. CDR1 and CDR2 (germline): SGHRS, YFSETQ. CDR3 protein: CASSLDPYPLLGTQYF. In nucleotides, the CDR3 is TGCGCCAGCAGCTTAGATCCGTATCCATTGTTGGGGACCCAGTACTTC.

The CDR3 loop is CASSRTSGNNEQFF. In DNA form, the CDR3 reads TGTGCCAGCTCCAGGACTAGCGGTAACAATGAGCAGTTCTTC. V usage is TRBV2 and J usage is TRBJ2-1, with 10 bases lining up with TRBD2. Trimming took 8 bases from V and 5 from J; bases not matched to a gene: 6. Germline V lookup: CDR1 SNHLY, CDR2 FYNNEI. CDR3 length equals 14 residues.

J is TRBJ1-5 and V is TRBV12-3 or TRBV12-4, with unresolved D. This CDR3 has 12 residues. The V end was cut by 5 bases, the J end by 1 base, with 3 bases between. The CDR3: CASSGSNQPQHF. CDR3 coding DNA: TGTGCCAGCAGTGGCAGCAATCAGCCCCAGCATTTT.

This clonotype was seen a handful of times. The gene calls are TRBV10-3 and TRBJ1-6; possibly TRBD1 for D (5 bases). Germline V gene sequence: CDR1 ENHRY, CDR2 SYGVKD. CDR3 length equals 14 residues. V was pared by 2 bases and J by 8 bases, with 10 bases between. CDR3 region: CAISEAGGDSPLHF. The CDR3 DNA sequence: TGTGCCATCAGTGAGGCGGGGGGAGATTCACCCCTCCACTTT.

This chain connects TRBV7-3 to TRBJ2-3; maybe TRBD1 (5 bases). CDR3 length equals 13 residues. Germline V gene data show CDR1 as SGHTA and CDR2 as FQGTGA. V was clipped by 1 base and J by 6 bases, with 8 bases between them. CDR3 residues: CASSLNAGDTQYF. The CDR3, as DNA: TGTGCCAGCAGCTTAAATGCAGGGGATACGCAGTATTTT.

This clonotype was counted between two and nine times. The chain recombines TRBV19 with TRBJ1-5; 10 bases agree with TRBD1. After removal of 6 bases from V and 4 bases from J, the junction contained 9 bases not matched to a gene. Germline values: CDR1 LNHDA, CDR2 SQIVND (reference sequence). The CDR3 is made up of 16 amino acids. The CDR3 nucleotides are TGTGCCAGTAGCGCGGGACAGGGGAAGGGTAATCAGCCCCAGCATTTT. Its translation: CASSAGQGKGNQPQHF.

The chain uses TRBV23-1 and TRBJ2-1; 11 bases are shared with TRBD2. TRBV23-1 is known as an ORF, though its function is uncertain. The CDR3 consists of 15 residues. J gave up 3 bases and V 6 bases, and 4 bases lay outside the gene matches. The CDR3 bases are TGCGCCAGCAGCGAGGGACTAGCGGACTACAATGAGCAGTTCTTC. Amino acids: CASSEGLADYNEQFF.

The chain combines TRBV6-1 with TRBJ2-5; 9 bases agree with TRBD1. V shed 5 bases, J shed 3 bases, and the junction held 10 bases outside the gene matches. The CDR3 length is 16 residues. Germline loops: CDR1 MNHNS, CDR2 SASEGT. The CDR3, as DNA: TGTGCCAGCAGTAATGAACCGGGACAGGGTAAAGAGACCCAGTACTTC. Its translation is CASSNEPGQGKETQYF.

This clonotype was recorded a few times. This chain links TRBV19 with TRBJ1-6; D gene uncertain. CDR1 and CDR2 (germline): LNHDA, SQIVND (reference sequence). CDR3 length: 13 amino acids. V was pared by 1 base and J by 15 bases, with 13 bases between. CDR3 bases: TGTGCCAGTAGTATAGGGCCTCGTTCGGGCCTCCACTTT. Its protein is CASSIGPRSGLHF.

DNA for the CDR3: TGTGCCAGCAGCCCCCGGGTCACAGGGGGAGGGAACACTGAAGCTTTCTTT. This codes for CASSPRVTGGGNTEAFF. This chain connects TRBV4-2 to TRBJ1-1, with 8 nucleotides matching TRBD1. After removal of 4 bases from V and 1 base from J, the junction contained 11 bases not matched to a gene. CDR3 length: 17 residues. Germline CDR1 is LGHNA and CDR2 is YNFKEQ.

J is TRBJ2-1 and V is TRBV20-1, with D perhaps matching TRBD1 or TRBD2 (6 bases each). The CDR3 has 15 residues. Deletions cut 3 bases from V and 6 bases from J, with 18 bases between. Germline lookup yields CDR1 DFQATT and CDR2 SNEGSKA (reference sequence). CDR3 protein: CSARVRGTPSNEQFF. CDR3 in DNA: TGCAGTGCTAGGGTTCGGGGGACACCATCCAATGAGCAGTTCTTC.

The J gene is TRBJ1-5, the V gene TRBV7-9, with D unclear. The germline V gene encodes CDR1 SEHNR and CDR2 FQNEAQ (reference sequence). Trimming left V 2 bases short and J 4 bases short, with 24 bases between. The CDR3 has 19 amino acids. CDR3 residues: CASSLIRPSGPLSNQPQHF. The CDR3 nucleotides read TGTGCCAGCAGCTTAATCCGGCCCTCCGGCCCACTATCAAATCAGCCCCAGCATTTT.

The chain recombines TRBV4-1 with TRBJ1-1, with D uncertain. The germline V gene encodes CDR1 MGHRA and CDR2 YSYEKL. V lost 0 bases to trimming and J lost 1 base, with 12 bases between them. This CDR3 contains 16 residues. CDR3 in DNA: TGCGCCAGCAGCCAAGATGTAATGCAGGAGAACACTGAAGCTTTCTTT. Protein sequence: CASSQDVMQENTEAFF.

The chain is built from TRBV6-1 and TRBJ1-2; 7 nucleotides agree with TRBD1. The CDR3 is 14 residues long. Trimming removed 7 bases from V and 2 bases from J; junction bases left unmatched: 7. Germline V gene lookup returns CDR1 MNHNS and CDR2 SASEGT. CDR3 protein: CASKNDRENYGYTF. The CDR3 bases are TGTGCCAGCAAAAACGACAGGGAAAACTATGGCTACACCTTC.

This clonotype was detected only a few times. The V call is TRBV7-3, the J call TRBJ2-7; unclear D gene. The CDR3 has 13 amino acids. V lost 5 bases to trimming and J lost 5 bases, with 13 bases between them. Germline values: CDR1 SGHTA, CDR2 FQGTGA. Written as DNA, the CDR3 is TGTGCCAGCAGCCCCGGGTTAGCCCACGAGCAGTACTTC. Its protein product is CASSPGLAHEQYF.

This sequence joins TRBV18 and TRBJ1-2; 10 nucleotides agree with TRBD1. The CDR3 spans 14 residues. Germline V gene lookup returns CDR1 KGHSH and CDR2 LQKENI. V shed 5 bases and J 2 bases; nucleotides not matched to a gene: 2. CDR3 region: CASSSDRGNYGYTF. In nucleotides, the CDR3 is TGTGCCAGCTCATCGGACAGGGGGAACTATGGCTACACCTTC.

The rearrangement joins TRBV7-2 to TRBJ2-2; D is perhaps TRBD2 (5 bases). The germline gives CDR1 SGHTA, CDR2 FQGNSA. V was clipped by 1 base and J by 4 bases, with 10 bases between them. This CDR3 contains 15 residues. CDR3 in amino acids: CASSLVLGRTGELFF. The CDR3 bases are TGTGCCAGCAGCTTAGTACTAGGGCGCACCGGGGAGCTGTTTTTT. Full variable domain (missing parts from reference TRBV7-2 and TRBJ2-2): GAGVSQSPSNKVTEKGKDVELRCDPISGHTALYWYRQSLGQGLEFLIYFQGNSAPDKSGLPSDRFSAERTGGSVSTLTIQRTQQEDSAVYLCASSLVLGRTGELFFGEGSRLTVL.

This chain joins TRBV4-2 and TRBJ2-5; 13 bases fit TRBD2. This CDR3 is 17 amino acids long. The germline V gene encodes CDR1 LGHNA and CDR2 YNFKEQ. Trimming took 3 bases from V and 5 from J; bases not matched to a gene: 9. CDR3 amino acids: CASSHPVGTSGTETQYF. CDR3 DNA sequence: TGTGCCAGCAGCCACCCGGTCGGGACTAGCGGGACGGAGACCCAGTACTTC.